This T cell receptor beta chain emerged from a study of T cells in Graves' hyperthyroidism and ophthalmopathy. Study-level findings and limits: Using 13 V-J features, a model discriminated ophthalmopathy from stable hyperthyroidism. Most clonotypes expanded in the thyroid (above 0.001) were also present in blood.

This clonotype appeared many times. The antigen remains unidentified. Stability of Graves' hyperthyroidism was defined as absent ophthalmopathy progression within 18 months. PBMCs were derived from around 10 ml fresh peripheral blood. With 1 base removed from V and 1 base from J, the gap between germline ends came to 17 bases. CDR1 and CDR2 from the germline V gene are SNHLY and FYNNEI. The CDR3 runs to 17 residues. Amplified regions were TCR beta CDR3 sequences from RNA transcripts. The TCR CDR3 was amplified in a first-round RT-PCR using the HTBI primer set. TCRdb processed the multiplex PCR reads anew with MiXCR; each CDR3 protein has one entry. Found here are about 500,000 distinct CDR3 sequences, over 15% of them singletons; the top ten hold 15% to 20%.

The sample consisted of blood. V and J are TRBV2 and TRBJ2-7, with D tentatively TRBD1 (6 bases). The clonotype comes from a woman between 18 and 29 years old with Graves' hyperthyroidism. The CDR3 nucleotides read TGTGCCAGCAGTGAAGTGTGGGCCGTCGGGACATCCTACGAGCAGTACTTC. Translation: CASSEVWAVGTSYEQYF.